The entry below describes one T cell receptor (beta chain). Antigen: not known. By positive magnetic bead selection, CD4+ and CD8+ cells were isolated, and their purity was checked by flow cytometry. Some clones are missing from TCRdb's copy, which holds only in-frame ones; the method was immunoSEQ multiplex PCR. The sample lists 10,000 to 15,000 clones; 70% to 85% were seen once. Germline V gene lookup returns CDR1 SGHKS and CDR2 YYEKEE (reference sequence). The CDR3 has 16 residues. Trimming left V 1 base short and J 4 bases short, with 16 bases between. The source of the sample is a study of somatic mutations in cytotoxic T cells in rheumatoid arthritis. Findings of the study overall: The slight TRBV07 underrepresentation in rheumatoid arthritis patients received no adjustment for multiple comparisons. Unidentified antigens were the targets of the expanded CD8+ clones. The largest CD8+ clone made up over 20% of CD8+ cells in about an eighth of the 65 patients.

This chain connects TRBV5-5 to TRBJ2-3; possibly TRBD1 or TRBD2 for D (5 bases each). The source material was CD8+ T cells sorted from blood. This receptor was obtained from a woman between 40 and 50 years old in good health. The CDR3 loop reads CASSLPNRDAADTQYF. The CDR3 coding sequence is TGTGCCAGCAGCTTGCCGAATCGGGACGCTGCAGATACGCAGTATTTT.